What follows is one TCR beta chain and its context. In TCRdb, the RT-PCR reads were re-called with MiXCR into one record per CDR3 protein. The data show roughly 880,000 distinct CDR3 sequences, over 15% seen once. The data stem from a study of patients and donors after allogeneic stem cell transplantation. CDR3 length: 15 residues. Trimming removed 0 bases at V and 4 bases at J, with 11 bases between. Germline CDR1 and CDR2: SGHRS and YFSETQ. The clonotype was recovered from a human donor who was either an allogeneic HSCT recipient or a stem cell or donor lymphocyte infusion donor (not recorded which). It is not recorded whose cells these are; they may come from a transplant donor. The chain has TRBV5-1 and TRBJ1-5; D gene unclear. Sequencing was done on a sample of blood, either unsorted or a sorted T cell fraction (not recorded which). The CDR3 DNA sequence: TGCGCCAGCAGCTTGGCTTCCGGGAATAATCAGCCCCAGCATTTT. Translating gives CASSLASGNNQPQHF.